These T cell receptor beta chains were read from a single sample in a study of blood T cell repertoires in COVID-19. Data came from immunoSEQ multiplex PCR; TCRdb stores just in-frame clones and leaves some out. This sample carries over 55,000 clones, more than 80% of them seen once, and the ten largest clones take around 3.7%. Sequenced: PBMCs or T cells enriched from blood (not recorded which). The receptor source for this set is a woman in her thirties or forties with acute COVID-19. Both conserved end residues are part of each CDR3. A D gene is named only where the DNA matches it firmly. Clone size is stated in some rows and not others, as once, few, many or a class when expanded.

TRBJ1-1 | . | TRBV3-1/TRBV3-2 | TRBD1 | TGTGCCAGCAGCCGAAGGACAGGGAGGATGAACACTGAAGCTTTCTTT | CASSRRTGRMNTEAFF
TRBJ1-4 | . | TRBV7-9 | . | TGTGCCAGCAGCTTCAGTGAAAAACTGTTTTTT | CASSFSEKLFF
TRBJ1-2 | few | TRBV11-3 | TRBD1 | TGTGCCAGCAGCTTAAGGGACAGGTTGGGCGGTAGCTACACCTTC | CASSLRDRLGGSYTF
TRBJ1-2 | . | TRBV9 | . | TGTGCCAGCAGCGTAGACACAGACTATGGCTACACCTTC | CASSVDTDYGYTF
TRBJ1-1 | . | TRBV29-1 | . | TGCAGCGTTGAGGGACACTTGAACACTGAAGCTTTCTTT | CSVEGHLNTEAFF
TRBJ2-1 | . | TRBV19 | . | TGTGCCAGTAGTATTACGTTTCGGACAGCCTACAATGAGCAGTTCTTC | CASSITFRTAYNEQFF
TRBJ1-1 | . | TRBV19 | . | TGTGCCAGTCAAATGAACACTGAAGCTTTCTTT | CASQMNTEAFF
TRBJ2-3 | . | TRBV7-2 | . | TGTGCCAGCAGCCCAATGGGAGGCTCCTGGTCAGATACGCAGTATTTT | CASSPMGGSWSDTQYF
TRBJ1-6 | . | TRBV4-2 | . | TGTGCCAGCAGCCACGGTGGAGGACAGCTGGAGAATTCACCCCTCCACTTT | CASSHGGGQLENSPLHF
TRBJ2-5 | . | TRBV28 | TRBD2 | TGTGCCAGCAACCTACACGGGGGGGCCGAGAAGACCCAGTACTTC | CASNLHGGAEKTQYF
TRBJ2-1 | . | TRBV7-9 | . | TGTGCCAGCAGCAGAGGACAGATTGGGAATGAGCAGTTCTTC | CASSRGQIGNEQFF
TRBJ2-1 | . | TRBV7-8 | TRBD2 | TGTGCCAGCAGCGAGGGGGAACTGGGACTAGCGCAATTAAGCTCCTACAATGAGCAGTTCTTC | CASSEGELGLAQLSSYNEQFF
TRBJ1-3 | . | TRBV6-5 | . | TGTGCCAGCAGGCAACAGGGATCTGGAAACACCATATATTTT | CASRQQGSGNTIYF
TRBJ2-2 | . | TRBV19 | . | TGTGCCAGTACCCCCAGGGTGAACACCGGGGAGCTGTTTTTT | CASTPRVNTGELFF
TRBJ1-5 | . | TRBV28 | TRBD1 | TGTGCCAGCAGGCCTACAGGGGAACGGAATCAGCCCCAGCATTTT | CASRPTGERNQPQHF
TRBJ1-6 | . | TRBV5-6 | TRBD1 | TGTGCCAGCAGCTCGGACAGGGTTTCCTCACCCCTCCACTTT | CASSSDRVSSPLHF
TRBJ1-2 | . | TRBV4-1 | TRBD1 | TGCGCCAGCAGACTTCCAGGGGGCGGTTGGGATGGCTACACCTTC | CASRLPGGGWDGYTF
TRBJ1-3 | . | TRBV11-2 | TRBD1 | TGTGCCAGCACCCAGGGGGAGGTGTCTGGAAACACCATATATTTT | CASTQGEVSGNTIYF
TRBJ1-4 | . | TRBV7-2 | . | TGTGCCAGCAGCTCGGGGGCTGGGAGGGGTGAAAAACTGTTTTTT | CASSSGAGRGEKLFF
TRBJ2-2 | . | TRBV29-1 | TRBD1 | TGCAGCGCGGACCAGGGGGCGAACACCGGGGAGCTGTTTTTT | CSADQGANTGELFF
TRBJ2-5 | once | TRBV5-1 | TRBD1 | TGCGCCAGCAGCTTGGGCGGGGACAGGGAGGCAGAGACCCAGTACTTC | CASSLGGDREAETQYF
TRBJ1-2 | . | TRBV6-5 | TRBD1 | TGTGCCAGCAGGGCCGGGACAGGAGGTATCTATGGCTACACCTTC | CASRAGTGGIYGYTF
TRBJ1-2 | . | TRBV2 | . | TGTGCCAGCAGTGGGACAATGGGGGGCTACACCTTC | CASSGTMGGYTF
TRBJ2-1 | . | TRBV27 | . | TGTGCCAGCAGTTTTGGACTGGGTGAGCAGTTCTTC | CASSFGLGEQFF
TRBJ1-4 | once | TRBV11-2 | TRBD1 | TGTGCCAGCAGCCGAACGGGACAGAGCTTAACTAATGAAAAACTGTTTTTT | CASSRTGQSLTNEKLFF
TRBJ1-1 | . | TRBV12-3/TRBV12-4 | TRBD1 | TGTGCCAGCAAAGACAGGGGCGCGACTGAAGCTTTCTTT | CASKDRGATEAFF
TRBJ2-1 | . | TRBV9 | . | TGTGCCAGCAGCGGGCCGGGACTTCGCAATGAGCAGTTCTTC | CASSGPGLRNEQFF
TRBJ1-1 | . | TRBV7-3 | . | TGTGCCAGCAGCGGAGCACAGGGTGGTGAAGCTTTCTTT | CASSGAQGGEAFF
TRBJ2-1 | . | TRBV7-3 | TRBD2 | TGTGCCAGCAAAAGGGATGCGGCGGGAGTAGATGAGCAGTTCTTC | CASKRDAAGVDEQFF
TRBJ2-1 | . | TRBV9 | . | TGTGCCAGCAGCCAGCGGGACATATACAATGAGCAGTTCTTC | CASSQRDIYNEQFF
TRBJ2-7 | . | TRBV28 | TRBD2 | TGTGCCAGCAGTCCCCGAACCGGGACTAGCGGGAGTTCTGGACTGGAAGAGCAGTACTTC | CASSPRTGTSGSSGLEEQYF
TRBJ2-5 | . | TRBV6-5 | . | TGTGCCAGCAGTTCCCGCCGGACGACAGGTTGGGAGACCCAGTACTTC | CASSSRRTTGWETQYF
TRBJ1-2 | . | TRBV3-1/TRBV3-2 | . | TGTGCCAGCAGCCCGGGCAGCGGAGACTATGGCTACACCTTC | CASSPGSGDYGYTF
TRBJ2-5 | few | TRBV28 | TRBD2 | TGTGCCAGCAGTTTATTAGGCCTAGCGGGGCAAGAGACCCAGTACTTC | CASSLLGLAGQETQYF
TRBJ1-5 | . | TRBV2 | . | TGTGCCAGCAGTGAAGCGCGGGGGGCGGGCCAGCCCCAGCATTTT | CASSEARGAGQPQHF
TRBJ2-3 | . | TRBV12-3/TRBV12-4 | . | TGTGCCAGCAGTTTCTTAGATACGCAGTATTTT | CASSFLDTQYF
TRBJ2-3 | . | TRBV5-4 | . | TGTGCCAGCAGCTTTGGAAGGACTGGCACAGATACGCAGTATTTT | CASSFGRTGTDTQYF
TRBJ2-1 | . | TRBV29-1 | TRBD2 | TGCAGCGTTGAAGAAACAGCGGGAGCAGAGCAGTTCTTC | CSVEETAGAEQFF
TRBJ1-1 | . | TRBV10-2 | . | TGCGCCAGCTTACCGGACAGCTGGAACACTGAAGCTTTCTTT | CASLPDSWNTEAFF
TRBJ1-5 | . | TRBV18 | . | TGTGCCAGCTCCCCGGAGTACGATCAGCCCCAGCATTTT | CASSPEYDQPQHF
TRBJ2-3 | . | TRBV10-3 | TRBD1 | TGTGCCATCAGCCCCAGGGGGTTAGATACGCAGTATTTT | CAISPRGLDTQYF
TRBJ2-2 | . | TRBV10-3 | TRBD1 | TGTGCCATCAGTCAGTCGGGACAGCCGACCCCCGGGGTGTTTTTT | CAISQSGQPTPGVFF
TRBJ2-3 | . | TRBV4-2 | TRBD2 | TGTGCCAGCAGCCAAGACTCCGGGACTAGCGGGTCCACAGATACGCAGTATTTT | CASSQDSGTSGSTDTQYF
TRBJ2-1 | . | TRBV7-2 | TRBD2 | TGTGCCAGCAGCTTAGGACTAGCGGGTTTGAATGAGCAGTTCTTC | CASSLGLAGLNEQFF
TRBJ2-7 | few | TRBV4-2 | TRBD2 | TGTGCCAGCAGCTCCCGACTAGCGGGAGGTGTCGACGAGCAGTACTTC | CASSSRLAGGVDEQYF
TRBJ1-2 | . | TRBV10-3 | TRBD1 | TGTGCCGCAACGGGACAGGAGTTCTATGGCTACACCTTC | CAATGQEFYGYTF
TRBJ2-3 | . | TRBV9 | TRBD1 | TGTGCCGGCAGCGTAGACCCCAGGAAGGGGGCGGCAGATACGCAGTATTTT | CAGSVDPRKGAADTQYF